The sequence of this T cell receptor (beta chain) was determined in a study of Ad26.COV2.S vaccination and SARS-CoV-2 variants. The treatment here: some 20 received Ad26.COV2.S at low or high dose, single or two shots; about 5 received placebo; per-sample allocation not given. Specimens were obtained on day 63 following the first vaccine or placebo injection. Adults aged 18-55 years in Boston included the donor. Assay used: immunoSEQ multiplex PCR; TCRdb lists only in-frame clones, some missing. The profile shows about 440,000 clones, 90% of them singletons. V dropped 0 bases and J dropped 7 bases, with 10 bases sitting between them. Germline values: CDR1 LGHNA, CDR2 YNFKEQ. The CDR3 has 14 residues. Of note for this clone: Antigen: not known.

The study, taken as a whole, reports: Individuals receiving vaccine had higher spike-specific TCR breadth than placebo recipients did. Quantification of TCR breadth and depth may have yielded underestimates of total T cell responses.

J is TRBJ1-5 and V is TRBV4-2; TRBD1 is a possible D gene (5 bases). The clonotype originates from a person between 18 and 60 years old who received the Ad26.COV2.S COVID-19 vaccine or a placebo. The specimen comprised peripheral blood, sampled in a trial of Ad26.COV2.S vaccine versus placebo. The CDR3 sequence is CASSQESGPQPQHF. DNA for the CDR3: TGTGCCAGCAGCCAAGAGTCAGGGCCCCAGCCCCAGCATTTT.